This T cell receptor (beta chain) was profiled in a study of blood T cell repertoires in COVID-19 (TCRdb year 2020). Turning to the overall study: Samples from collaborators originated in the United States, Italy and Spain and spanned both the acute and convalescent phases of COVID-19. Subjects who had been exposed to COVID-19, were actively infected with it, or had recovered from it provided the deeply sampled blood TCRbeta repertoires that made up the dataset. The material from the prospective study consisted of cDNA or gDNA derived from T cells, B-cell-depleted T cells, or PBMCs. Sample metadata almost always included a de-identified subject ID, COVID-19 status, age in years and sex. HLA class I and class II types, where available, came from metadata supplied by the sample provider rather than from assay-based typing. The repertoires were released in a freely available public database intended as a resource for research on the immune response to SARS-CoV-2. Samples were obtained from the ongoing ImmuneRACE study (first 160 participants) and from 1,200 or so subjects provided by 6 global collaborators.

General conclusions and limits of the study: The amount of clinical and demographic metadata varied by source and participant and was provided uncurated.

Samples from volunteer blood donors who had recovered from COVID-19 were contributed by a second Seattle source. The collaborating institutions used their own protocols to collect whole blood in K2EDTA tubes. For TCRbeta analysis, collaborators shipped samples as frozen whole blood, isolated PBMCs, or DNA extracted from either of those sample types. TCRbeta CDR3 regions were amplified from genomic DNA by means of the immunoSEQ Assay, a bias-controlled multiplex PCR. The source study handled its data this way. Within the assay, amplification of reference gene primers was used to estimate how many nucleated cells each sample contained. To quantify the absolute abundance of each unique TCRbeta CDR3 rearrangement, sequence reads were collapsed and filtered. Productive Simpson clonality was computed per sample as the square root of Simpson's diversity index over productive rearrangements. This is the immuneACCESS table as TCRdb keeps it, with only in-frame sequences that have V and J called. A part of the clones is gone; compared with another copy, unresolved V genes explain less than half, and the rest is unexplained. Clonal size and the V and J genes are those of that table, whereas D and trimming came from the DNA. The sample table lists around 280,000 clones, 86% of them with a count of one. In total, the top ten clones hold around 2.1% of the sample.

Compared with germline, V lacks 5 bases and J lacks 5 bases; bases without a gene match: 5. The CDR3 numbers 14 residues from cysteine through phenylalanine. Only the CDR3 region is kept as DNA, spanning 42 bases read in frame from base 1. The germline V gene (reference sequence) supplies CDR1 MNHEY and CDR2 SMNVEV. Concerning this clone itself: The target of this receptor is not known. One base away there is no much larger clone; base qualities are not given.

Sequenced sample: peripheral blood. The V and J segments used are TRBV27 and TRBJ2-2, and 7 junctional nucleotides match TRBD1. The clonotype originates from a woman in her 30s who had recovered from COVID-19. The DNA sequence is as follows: TGTGCCAGCAGTCCCCGACAGGGAACCGGGGAGCTGTTTTTT. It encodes CASSPRQGTGELFF.